Below, one T cell receptor beta chain is given with its context. The antigen is unknown. This entry is derived from a study of T cell responses to AZD1222 COVID-19 vaccine. Generated by immunoSEQ multiplex PCR, the TCRdb table keeps only in-frame clones and is missing some. The table lists around 180,000 clones, 90% to 95% of them singletons. Study-wide results and limits: The study found Spike-specific TCR breadth and depth rose after two AZD1222 doses.

The input for sequencing was peripheral blood, taken 28 days after the second AZD1222 dose. The origin of this receptor is an adult who received the AZD1222 COVID-19 vaccine.

CDR3 coding DNA: TGTGCCAGCAGCTTTTCGGGGGAAACTAATGAAAAACTGTTTTTT. This translates into CASSFSGETNEKLFF. The chain combines TRBV7-9 with TRBJ1-4, with D possibly TRBD1 on 5 matching bases. The CDR3 covers 15 residues. CDR1 and CDR2 (germline): SEHNR, FQNEAQ (reference sequence). The V end was cut by 3 bases, the J end by 1 base, with 9 bases between.